This TCR beta chain derives from a study of blood T cell repertoires in COVID-19. For the study at large: Sources were T cells, B-cell-depleted T cells, or PBMCs; the material itself was cDNA or gDNA.

The V end was cut by 2 bases, the J end by 0 bases, with 8 bases between. Germline assignment: CDR1 SQVTM and CDR2 ANQGSEA. This CDR3 spans 14 amino acids. Original data processing: Amplification of reference gene primers was used by the study to estimate nucleated cell counts. The repertoire was sequenced with immunoSEQ multiplex PCR; TCRdb's copy has only in-frame clones and lacks some. V and J calls and clone size are as listed in that table; D and trimming were resolved from the DNA. The sample shows around 11,000 clones, over 65% of them seen only once. The chain uses TRBV29-1 and TRBJ1-5; D gene uncertain. Sample: peripheral blood. The sequence was collected from a human donor in a cohort sampled during active COVID-19. CDR3 coding DNA: TGCAGCGTTGAACGAGATTTTAGCAATCAGCCCCAGCATTTT. This sequence encodes CSVERDFSNQPQHF.